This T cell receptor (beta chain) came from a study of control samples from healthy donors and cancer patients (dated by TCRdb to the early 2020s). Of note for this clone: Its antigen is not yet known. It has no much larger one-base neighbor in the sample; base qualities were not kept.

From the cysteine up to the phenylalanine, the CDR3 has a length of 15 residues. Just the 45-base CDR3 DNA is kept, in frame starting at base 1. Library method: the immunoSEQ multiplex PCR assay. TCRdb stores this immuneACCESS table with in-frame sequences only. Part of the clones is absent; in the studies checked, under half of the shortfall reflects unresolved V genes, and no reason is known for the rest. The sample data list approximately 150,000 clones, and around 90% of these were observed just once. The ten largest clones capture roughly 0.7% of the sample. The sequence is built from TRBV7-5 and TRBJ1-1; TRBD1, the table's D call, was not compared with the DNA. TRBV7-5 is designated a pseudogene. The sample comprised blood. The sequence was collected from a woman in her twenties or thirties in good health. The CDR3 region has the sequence CARSFPPPQWACAFF. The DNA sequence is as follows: TGTGCCAGAAGCTTCCCGCCACCCCAGTGGGCCTGCGCTTTCTTT.